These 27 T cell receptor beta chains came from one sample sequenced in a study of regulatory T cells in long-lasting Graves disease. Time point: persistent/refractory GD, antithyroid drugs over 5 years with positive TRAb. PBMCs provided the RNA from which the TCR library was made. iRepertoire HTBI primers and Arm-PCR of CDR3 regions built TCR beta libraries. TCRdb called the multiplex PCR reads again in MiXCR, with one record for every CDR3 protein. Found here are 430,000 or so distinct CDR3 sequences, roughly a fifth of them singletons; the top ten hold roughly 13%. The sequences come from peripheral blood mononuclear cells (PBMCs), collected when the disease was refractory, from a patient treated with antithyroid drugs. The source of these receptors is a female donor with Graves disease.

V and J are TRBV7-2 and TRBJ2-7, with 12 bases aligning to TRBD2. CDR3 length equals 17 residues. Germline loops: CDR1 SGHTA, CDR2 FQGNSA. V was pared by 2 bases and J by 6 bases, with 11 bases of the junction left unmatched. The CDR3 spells CASSLPPGTSGLGEQYF. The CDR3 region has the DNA TGTGCCAGCAGCTTACCCCCGGGGACTAGCGGGCTGGGCGAGCAGTACTTC.

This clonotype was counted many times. DNA for the CDR3: TGTGCCAGCAGTTGGACCGGTTCCTACGAGCAGTACTTC. Translating gives CASSWTGSYEQYF. This chain links TRBV12-3 or TRBV12-4 with TRBJ2-7; no reliable D call. The CDR3 spans 13 residues. V was trimmed by 4 bases and J by 1 base, leaving 8 bases between them.

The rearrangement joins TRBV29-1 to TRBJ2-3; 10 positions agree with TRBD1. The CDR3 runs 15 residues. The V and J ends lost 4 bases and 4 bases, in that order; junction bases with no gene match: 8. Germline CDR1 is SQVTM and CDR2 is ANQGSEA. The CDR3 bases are TGCAGCGTTGCCGGGACAGGGGATTGGGCAGATACGCAGTATTTT. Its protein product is CSVAGTGDWADTQYF.

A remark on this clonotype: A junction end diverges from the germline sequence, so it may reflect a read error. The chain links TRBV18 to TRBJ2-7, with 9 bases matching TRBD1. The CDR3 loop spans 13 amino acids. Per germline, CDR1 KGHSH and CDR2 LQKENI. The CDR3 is CAGSSDRGYEQYF. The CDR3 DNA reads TGTGCCGGCTCATCGGACAGGGGATACGAGCAGTACTTC.

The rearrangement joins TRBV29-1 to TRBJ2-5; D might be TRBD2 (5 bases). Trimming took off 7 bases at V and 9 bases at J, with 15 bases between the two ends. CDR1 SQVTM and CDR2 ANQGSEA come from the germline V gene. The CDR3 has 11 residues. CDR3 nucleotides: TGCAGCGCAACGGCTCGAGGGCCCCAGTACTTC. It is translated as CSATARGPQYF.

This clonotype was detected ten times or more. CDR3: CASSVDRPSYEQYF. The DNA of the CDR3 is TGTGCCAGCAGCGTCGACAGACCCAGCTACGAGCAGTACTTC. V and J are TRBV7-2 and TRBJ2-7; a possible D gene is TRBD1 (5 bases). The germline gives CDR1 SGHTA, CDR2 FQGNSA. The CDR3 spans 14 residues. V lost 5 bases, J lost 3 bases, and 14 bases lay in between.

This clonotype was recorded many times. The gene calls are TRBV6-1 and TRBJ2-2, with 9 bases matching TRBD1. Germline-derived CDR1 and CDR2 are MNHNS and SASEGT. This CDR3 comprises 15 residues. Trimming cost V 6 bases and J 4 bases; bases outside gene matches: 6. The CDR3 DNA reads TGTGCCAGCAGGACCGGGACAGGGAGCACCGGGGAGCTGTTTTTT. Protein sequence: CASRTGTGSTGELFF.

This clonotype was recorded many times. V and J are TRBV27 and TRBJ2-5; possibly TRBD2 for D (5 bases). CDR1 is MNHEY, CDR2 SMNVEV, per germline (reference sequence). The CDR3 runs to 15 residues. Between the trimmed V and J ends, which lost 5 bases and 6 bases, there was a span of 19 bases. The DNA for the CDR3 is TGTGCCAGCAGTCCCGGGGAAGGGAGAGGAAAGACCCAGTACTTC. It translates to CASSPGEGRGKTQYF.

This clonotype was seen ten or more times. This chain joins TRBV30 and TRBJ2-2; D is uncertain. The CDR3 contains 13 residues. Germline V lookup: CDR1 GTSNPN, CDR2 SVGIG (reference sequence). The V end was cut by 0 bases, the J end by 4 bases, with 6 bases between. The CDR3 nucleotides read TGTGCCTGGAGTGTAGGCTTCACCGGGGAGCTGTTTTTT. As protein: CAWSVGFTGELFF.

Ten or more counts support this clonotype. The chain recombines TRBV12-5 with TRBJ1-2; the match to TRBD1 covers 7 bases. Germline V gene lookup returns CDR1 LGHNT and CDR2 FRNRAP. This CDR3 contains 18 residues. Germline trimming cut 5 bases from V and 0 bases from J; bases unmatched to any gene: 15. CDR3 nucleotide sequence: TGTGCTAGTGGTCCAGCCGCCGGGACAGCGCGTTCTAACTATGGCTACACCTTC. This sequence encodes CASGPAAGTARSNYGYTF.

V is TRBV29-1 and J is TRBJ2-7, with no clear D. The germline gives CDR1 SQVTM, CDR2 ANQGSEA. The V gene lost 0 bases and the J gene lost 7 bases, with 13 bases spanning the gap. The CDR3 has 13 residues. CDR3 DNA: TGCAGCGTTGAAGATCGTCAGCATTATGAGCAGTACTTC. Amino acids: CSVEDRQHYEQYF.

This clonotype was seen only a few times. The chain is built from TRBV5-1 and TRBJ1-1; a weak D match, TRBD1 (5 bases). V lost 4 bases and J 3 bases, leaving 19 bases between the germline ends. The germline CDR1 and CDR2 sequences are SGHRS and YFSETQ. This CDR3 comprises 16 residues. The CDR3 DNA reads TGCGCCAGCAGCCTAGACGACGGGGGGTTGGACACTGAAGCTTTCTTT. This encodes CASSLDDGGLDTEAFF.

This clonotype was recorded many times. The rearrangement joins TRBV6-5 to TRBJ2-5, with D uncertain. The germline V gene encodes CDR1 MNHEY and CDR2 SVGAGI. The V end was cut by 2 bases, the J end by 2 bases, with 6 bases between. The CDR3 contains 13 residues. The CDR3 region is CASSYQNQETQYF. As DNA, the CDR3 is TGTGCCAGCAGTTACCAGAATCAAGAGACCCAGTACTTC.

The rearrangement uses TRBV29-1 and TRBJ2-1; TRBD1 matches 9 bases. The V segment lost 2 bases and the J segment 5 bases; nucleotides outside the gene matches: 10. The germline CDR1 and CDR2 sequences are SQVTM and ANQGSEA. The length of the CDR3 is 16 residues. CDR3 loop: CSVEFTGQGFHNEQFF. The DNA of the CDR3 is TGCAGCGTTGAATTTACGGGACAGGGTTTCCACAATGAGCAGTTCTTC.

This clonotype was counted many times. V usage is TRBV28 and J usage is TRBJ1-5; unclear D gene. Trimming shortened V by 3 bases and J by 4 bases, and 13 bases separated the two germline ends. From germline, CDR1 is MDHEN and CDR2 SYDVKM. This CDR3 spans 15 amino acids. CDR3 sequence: CASSLDSRRNQPQHF. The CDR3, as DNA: TGTGCCAGCAGTTTGGATTCTAGGCGAAATCAGCCCCAGCATTTT.

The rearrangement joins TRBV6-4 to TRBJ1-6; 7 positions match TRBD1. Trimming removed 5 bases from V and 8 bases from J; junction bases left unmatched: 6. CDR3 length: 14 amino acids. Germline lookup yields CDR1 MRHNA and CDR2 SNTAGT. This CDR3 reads CASSYDRVDSPLHF. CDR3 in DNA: TGTGCCAGCAGTTACGACAGGGTTGATTCACCCCTCCACTTT.

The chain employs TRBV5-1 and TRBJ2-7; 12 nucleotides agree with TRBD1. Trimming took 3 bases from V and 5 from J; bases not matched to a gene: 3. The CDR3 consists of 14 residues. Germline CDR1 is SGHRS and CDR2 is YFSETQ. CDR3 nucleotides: TGCGCCAGCAGCTCCGGGACAGGGGGCAACGAGCAGTACTTC. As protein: CASSSGTGGNEQYF. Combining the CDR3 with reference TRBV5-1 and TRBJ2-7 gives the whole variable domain KAGVTQTPRYLIKTRGQQVTLSCSPISGHRSVSWYQQTPGQGLQFLFEYFSETQRNKGNFPGRFSGRQFSNSRSEMNVSTLELGDSALYLCASSSGTGGNEQYFGPGTRLTVT.

For the CDR3, the DNA is TGTGCCAGCAGGCCGGGACTAGCGCCAGTCAATGAGCAGTTCTTC. This encodes CASRPGLAPVNEQFF. The V call is TRBV2, the J call TRBJ2-1, with 10 nucleotides matching TRBD2. CDR3 length: 15 amino acids. The germline V gene has CDR1 SNHLY and CDR2 FYNNEI. The V and J ends lost 6 bases and 6 bases, in that order; junction bases with no gene match: 8.

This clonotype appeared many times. CDR3 region: CASSSLLQPTGLNTEAFF. As DNA, the CDR3 is TGTGCCAGCAGCTCCCTCCTCCAGCCGACAGGGTTGAACACTGAAGCTTTCTTT. The chain employs TRBV28 and TRBJ1-1; 7 bases align to TRBD1. Germline V gives CDR1 MDHEN, CDR2 SYDVKM. Trimming at V came to 6 bases and at J to 0 bases, leaving 16 bases not matched to a gene. The CDR3 length is 18 residues. Looking up the rest from reference TRBV28 and TRBJ1-1 gives the full variable domain: DVKVTQSSRYLVKRTGEKVFLECVQDMDHENMFWYRQDPGLGLRLIYFSYDVKMKEKGDIPEGYSVSREKKERFSLILESASTNQTSMYLCASSSLLQPTGLNTEAFFGQGTRLTVV.

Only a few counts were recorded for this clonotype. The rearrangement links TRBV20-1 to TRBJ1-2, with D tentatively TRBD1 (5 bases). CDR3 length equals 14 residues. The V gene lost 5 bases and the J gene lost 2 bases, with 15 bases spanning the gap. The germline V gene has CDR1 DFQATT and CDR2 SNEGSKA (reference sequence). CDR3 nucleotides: TGCAGTGCTGGGGGACCCCTGGAGAACTATGGCTACACCTTC. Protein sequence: CSAGGPLENYGYTF.

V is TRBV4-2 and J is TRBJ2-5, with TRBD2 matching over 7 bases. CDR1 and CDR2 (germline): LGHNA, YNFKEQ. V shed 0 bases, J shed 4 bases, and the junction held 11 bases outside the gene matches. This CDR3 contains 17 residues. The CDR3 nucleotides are TGTGCCAGCAGCCAAGAGAGCACGGGAGGCGGGAGAGAGACCCAGTACTTC. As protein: CASSQESTGGGRETQYF.

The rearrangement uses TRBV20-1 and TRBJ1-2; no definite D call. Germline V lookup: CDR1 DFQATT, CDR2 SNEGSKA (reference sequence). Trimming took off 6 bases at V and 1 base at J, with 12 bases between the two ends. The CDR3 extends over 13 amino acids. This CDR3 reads CSASDRINYGYTF. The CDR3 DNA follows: TGCAGTGCCTCGGATCGTATTAACTATGGCTACACCTTC.

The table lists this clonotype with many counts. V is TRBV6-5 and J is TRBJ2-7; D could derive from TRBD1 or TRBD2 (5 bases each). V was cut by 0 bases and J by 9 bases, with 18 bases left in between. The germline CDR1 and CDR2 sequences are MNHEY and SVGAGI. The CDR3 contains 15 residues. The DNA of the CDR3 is TGTGCCAGCAGTTACTCGATGGGACGGCGGCGTGGGCAGTACTTC. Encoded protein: CASSYSMGRRRGQYF.

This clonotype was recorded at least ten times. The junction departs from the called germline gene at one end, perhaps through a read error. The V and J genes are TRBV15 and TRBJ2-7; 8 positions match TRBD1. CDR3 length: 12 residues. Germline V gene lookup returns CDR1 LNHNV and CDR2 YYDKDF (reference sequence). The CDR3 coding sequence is TGTGCCACCAGCGACAGTTCCGGGACAGGTTATTTC. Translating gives CATSDSSGTGYF.

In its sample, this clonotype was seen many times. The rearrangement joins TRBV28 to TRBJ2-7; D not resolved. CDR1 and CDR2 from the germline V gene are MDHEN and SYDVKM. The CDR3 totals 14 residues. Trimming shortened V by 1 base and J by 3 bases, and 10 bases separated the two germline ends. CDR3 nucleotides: TGTGCCAGCAGTTTATCAAGGGCGCTCTACGAGCAGTACTTC. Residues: CASSLSRALYEQYF.

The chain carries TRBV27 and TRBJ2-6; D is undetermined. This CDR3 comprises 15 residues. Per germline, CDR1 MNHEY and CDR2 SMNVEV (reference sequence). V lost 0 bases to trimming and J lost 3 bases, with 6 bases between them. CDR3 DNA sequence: TGTGCCAGCAGTTTATCGGGGTATGGGGCCAACGTCCTGACTTTC. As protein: CASSLSGYGANVLTF.

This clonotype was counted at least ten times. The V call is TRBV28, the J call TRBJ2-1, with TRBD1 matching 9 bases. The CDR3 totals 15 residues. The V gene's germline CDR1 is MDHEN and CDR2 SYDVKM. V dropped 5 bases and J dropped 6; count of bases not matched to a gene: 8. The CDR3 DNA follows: TGTGCCAGCAGTCCGGCCGGGACAGGGTCCAATGAGCAGTTCTTC. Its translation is CASSPAGTGSNEQFF.